A selection of T cell receptor beta chains follows, all from one sample in a study of T cell changes during pregnancy in multiple sclerosis. Clones were sequenced by immunoSEQ multiplex PCR, and TCRdb holds only the in-frame ones, with some missing. In the table there are around 34,000 clones, just over 90% of which are singletons. The sequencing here drew on CD8+ T cells from peripheral blood mononuclear cells, taken in the first trimester of pregnancy. These TCRs come from a female donor with multiple sclerosis, enrolled in a pregnancy study. Both conserved end residues are part of each CDR3. D genes are given only for firm matches. Clone size is not always given. Where it is, it says once, few, many or a class for expanded clones.

V gene	D gene	J gene	clone size	CDR3 protein	CDR3 DNA
TRBV6-6	TRBD2	TRBJ2-1	.	CASSPGVAGTEQFF	TGTGCCAGCAGTCCAGGGGTAGCGGGAACTGAGCAGTTCTTC
TRBV28	.	TRBJ1-4	.	CASSSRTVPNEKLFF	TGTGCCAGCAGTTCCAGGACAGTTCCTAATGAAAAACTGTTTTTT
TRBV7-9	TRBD1	TRBJ2-1	.	CASSTPLPRTGVRNEQFF	TGTGCCAGCAGCACACCCCTCCCCAGGACAGGGGTCCGCAATGAGCAGTTCTTC
TRBV27	.	TRBJ2-1	.	CASRTSGGINEQFF	TGTGCCAGCAGAACTTCAGGGGGGATCAATGAGCAGTTCTTC
TRBV7-6	.	TRBJ1-1	.	CASSSEGELSTEAFF	TGTGCCAGCAGCTCAGAGGGGGAGTTGAGCACTGAAGCTTTCTTT
TRBV29-1	.	TRBJ2-5	.	CSVGPGETQYF	TGCAGCGTTGGACCGGGAGAGACCCAGTACTTC
TRBV27	.	TRBJ1-5	.	CASSYIGQPQHF	TGTGCCAGCAGTTATATCGGTCAGCCCCAGCATTTT
TRBV7-9	.	TRBJ2-6	once	CASSVRGMSGANVLTF	TGTGCCAGCAGTGTAAGGGGGATGTCTGGGGCCAACGTCCTGACTTTC
TRBV7-9	TRBD2	TRBJ2-7	.	CASSSGTSEFPYEQYF	TGTGCCAGCAGCTCCGGGACTAGCGAGTTCCCCTACGAGCAGTACTTC
TRBV14	.	TRBJ2-2	.	CASSQEATVLVTGELFF	TGTGCCAGCAGCCAAGAGGCGACAGTTTTGGTCACCGGGGAGCTGTTTTTT
TRBV2	.	TRBJ2-1	.	CASSEYVASSYNEQFF	TGTGCCAGCAGTGAATATGTAGCGAGCTCCTACAATGAGCAGTTCTTC
TRBV10-1	TRBD1	TRBJ2-7	once	CAVTGVQGHEQYF	TGCGCCGTCACAGGGGTGCAGGGCCACGAGCAGTACTTC
TRBV27	.	TRBJ1-5	few	CASSPEKENAQPQHF	TGTGCCAGCTCCCCGGAGAAGGAGAATGCTCAGCCCCAGCATTTT
TRBV4-3	.	TRBJ2-5	.	CASTISPRSETQYF	TGCGCCAGCACAATTTCCCCCAGGTCAGAGACCCAGTACTTC
TRBV7-9	TRBD1	TRBJ2-4	once	CASSFGQGVKNIQYF	TGTGCCAGCAGCTTTGGACAGGGCGTCAAAAACATTCAGTACTTC
TRBV27	TRBD1	TRBJ1-3	.	CASRDRAHTIYF	TGTGCCAGCAGGGACAGGGCACACACCATATATTTT
TRBV11-2	TRBD1	TRBJ2-7	.	CASSLRQGEQYF	TGTGCCAGCAGCCTCCGACAGGGCGAGCAGTACTTC
TRBV10-2	TRBD1	TRBJ2-7	.	CASSVGQGTVYEQYF	TGCGCCAGCAGCGTAGGACAGGGGACAGTCTACGAGCAGTACTTC
TRBV29-1	.	TRBJ1-1	.	CSVEDKEWLNTEAFF	TGCAGCGTTGAAGATAAGGAGTGGCTGAACACTGAAGCTTTCTTT
TRBV11-2	TRBD1	TRBJ1-1	once	CASSLGQGIGGTEAFF	TGTGCCAGCAGCTTAGGACAGGGGATAGGAGGGACTGAAGCTTTCTTT